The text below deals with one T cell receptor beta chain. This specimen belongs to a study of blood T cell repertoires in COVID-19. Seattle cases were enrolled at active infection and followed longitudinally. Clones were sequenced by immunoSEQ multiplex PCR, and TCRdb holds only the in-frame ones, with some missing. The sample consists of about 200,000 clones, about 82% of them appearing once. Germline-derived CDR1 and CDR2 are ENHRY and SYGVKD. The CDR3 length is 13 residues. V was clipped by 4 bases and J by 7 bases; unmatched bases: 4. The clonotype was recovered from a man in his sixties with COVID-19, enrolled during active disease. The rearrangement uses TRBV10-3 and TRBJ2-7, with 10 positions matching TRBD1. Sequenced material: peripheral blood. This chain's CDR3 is CAISGQGAQEQYF. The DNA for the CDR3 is TGTGCCATCAGTGGACAGGGGGCGCAAGAGCAGTACTTC.